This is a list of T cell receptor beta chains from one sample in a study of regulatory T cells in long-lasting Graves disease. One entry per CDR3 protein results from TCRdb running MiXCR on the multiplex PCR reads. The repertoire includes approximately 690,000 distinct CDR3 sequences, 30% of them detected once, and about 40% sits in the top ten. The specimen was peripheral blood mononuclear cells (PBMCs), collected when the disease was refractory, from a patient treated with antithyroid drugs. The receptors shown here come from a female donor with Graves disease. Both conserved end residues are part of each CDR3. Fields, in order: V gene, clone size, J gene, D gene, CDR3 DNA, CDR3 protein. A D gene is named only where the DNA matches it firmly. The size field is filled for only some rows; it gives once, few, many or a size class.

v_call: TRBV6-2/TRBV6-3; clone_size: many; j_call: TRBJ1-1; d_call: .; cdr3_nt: TGTGCCAGCAGTTACCCCAGGAACACTGAAGCTTTCTTT; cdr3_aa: CASSYPRNTEAFF
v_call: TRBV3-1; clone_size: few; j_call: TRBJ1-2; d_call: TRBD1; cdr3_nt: TGTGCCAGCAGCCAAATTCTACCCGGGACAGCGCAAGGCTACACCTTC; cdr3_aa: CASSQILPGTAQGYTF
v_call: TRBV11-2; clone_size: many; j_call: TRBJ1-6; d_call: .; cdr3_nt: TGTGCCAGCAGCTTGATTCAGGGAAGTCCTTCACCCCTCCACTTT; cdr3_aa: CASSLIQGSPSPLHF
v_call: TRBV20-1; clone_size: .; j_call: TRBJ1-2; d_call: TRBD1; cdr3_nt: TGCAGTGCTAGAGACCCCTTGACAGGGGTAAGCGGCTACACCTTC; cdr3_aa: CSARDPLTGVSGYTF
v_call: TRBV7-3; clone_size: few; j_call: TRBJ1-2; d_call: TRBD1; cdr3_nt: TGTGCCAACAGCCCTGGACAGGGGGCCGGAGGCTACACCTTC; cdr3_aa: CANSPGQGAGGYTF
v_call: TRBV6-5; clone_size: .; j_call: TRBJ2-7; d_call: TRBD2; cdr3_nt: TGTGCCAGCAGTTCCGGGACTAGCGTCACCTGGGGCTCCGAGCAGTACTTC; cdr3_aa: CASSSGTSVTWGSEQYF
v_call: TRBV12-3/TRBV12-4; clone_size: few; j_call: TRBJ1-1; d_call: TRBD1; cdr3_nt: TGTGCCAGCAGTTTTTTTCGGGACAGGGAGGTTTTCTTT; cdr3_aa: CASSFFRDREVFF
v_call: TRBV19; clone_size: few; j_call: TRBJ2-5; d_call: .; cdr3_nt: TGTGCCAGTAGTGGGATGATTGGGGAGACCCAGTACTTC; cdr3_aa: CASSGMIGETQYF
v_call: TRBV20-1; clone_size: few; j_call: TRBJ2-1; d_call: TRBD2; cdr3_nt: TGCAGTGCTAGACTCTCGGGAGGCGATGAGCAGTTCTTC; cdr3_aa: CSARLSGGDEQFF
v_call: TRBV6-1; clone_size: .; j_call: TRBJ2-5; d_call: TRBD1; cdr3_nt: TGTGCCACTTCTCAGCAGGGACAGGGGTTCGGGGAGACCCAGTACTTC; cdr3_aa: CATSQQGQGFGETQYF
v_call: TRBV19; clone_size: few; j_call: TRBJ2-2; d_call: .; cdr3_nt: TGTGCCAGTAGTACGCTGACCCAAAAAGCCGGGGAGCTGTTTTTT; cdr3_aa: CASSTLTQKAGELFF
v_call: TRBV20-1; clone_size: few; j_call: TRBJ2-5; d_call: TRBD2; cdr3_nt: TGCAGTGCTAGCCCACTAGCGGGAGGGCCATCGATGGAGACCCAGTACTTC; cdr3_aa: CSASPLAGGPSMETQYF
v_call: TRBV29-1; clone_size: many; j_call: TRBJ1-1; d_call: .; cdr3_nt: TGCAGCGTTGGGTTCTCAGCGGGTGAAGCTTTCTTT; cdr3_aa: CSVGFSAGEAFF
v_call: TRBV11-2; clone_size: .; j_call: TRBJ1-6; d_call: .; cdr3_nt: TGTGCCAGCAGCTCCGCGACAGGTTATAATTCACCCCTCCACTTT; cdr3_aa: CASSSATGYNSPLHF
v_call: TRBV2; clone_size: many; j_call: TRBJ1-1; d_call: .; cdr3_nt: TGTGCCAGCAGTAAGACAAAAATGAACACTGAAGCTTTCTTT; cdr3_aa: CASSKTKMNTEAFF
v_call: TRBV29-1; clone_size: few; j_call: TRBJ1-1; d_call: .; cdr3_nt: TGCAGCGTTGTGGTCAGAGGATGGGTGAACACTGAAGCTTTCTTT; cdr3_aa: CSVVVRGWVNTEAFF
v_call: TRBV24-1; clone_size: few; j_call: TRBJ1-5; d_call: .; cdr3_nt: TGTGCCACCAGTAGACCTATACAGCCCCAGCATTTT; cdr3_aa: CATSRPIQPQHF
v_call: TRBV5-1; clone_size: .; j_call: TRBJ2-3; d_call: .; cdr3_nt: TGCGCCAGCAGCTTGGAGAGCGGGTCCGCAGATACGCAGTATTTT; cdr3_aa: CASSLESGSADTQYF
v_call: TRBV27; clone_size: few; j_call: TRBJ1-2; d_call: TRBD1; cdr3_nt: TGTGCCAGCAGTCCCGGGACAGGGGGCTTCTATGGCTACACCTTC; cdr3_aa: CASSPGTGGFYGYTF
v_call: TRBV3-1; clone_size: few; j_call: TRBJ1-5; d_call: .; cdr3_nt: TGTGCCAGCAGTGAAGGTATAGTAAATCAGCCCCAGCATTTT; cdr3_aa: CASSEGIVNQPQHF
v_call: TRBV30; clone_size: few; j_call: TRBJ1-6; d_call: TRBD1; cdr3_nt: TGTGCCTTCAAGGGACAGGTGAATTCACCCCTCCACTTT; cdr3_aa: CAFKGQVNSPLHF
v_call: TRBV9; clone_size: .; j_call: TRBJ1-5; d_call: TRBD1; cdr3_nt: TGTGCCAGCAGCGGTACCGGAGGGACAGGGCAGCCCCAGCATTTT; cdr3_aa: CASSGTGGTGQPQHF
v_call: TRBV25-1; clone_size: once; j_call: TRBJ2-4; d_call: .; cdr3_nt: TGTGCCAGCAGTGAATTCAAGAGGAGTTTCGGAAACATTCAGTACTTC; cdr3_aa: CASSEFKRSFGNIQYF
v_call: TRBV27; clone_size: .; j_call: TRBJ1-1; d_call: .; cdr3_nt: TGTGCCAGCAGTTTTACGGTGACGGCGGGGGGCCGTGTCACTGAAGCTTTCTTT; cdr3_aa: CASSFTVTAGGRVTEAFF
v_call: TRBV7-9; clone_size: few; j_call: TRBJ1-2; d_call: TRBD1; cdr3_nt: TGTGCCAGCAGCCCGCGGACAGGAAATAACTATGGCTACACCTTC; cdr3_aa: CASSPRTGNNYGYTF
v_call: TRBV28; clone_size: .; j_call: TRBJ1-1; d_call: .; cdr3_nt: TGTGCCAGCCAATTTAGGGTAGGGGGACACACTGAAGCTTTCTTT; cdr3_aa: CASQFRVGGHTEAFF
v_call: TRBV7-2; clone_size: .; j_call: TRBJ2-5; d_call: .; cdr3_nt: TGCGCCAGCAGCCAAGCCCCGGGGTCCCAAGAGACCCAGTACTTC; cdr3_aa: CASSQAPGSQETQYF
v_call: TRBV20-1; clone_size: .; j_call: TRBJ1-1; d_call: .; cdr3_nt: TGCAGTGCTAGAGATCCAAACACTGAAGCTTTCTTT; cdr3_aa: CSARDPNTEAFF
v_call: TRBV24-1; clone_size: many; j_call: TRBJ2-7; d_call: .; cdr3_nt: TGTGCCACCAGTGATTTGAGTAGCGGCCCATTCTACGAGCAGTACTTC; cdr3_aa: CATSDLSSGPFYEQYF
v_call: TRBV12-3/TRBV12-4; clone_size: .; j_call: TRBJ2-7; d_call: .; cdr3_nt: TGTGCCAGCACCCCGACTTTCTACGAGCAGTACTTC; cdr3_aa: CASTPTFYEQYF
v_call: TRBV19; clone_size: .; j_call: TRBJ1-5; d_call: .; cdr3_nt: TGTGCCAGTAGGACGAGACATAATTATCAGCCCCAGCATTTT; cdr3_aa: CASRTRHNYQPQHF
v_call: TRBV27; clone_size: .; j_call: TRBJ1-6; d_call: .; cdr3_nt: TGTGCCAGCAGTCCGCTACGTACCGGACTAGGATCCGGTAATTCACCCCTCCACTTT; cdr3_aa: CASSPLRTGLGSGNSPLHF
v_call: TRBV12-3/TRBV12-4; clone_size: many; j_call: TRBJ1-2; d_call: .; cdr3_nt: TGTGCAGGCAGATCTCCTGGGAGGTATGGCTACACCTTC; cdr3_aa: CAGRSPGRYGYTF
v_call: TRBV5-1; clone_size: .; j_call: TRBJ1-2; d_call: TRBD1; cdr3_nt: TGCGCCAGCAGACAAGGTACGGGACAGACGTTATCCCATGGCTACACCTTC; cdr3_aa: CASRQGTGQTLSHGYTF
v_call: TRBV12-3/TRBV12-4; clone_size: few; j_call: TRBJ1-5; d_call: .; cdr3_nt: TGTGCCAGCAGCCGGAGACAGGTTGGGAGCAATCAGCCCCAGCATTTT; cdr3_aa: CASSRRQVGSNQPQHF
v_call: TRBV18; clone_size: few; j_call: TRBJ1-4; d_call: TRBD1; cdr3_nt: TGTGCCAGCTCATCGCGACAGGGAACTAATGAAAAACTGTTTTTT; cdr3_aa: CASSSRQGTNEKLFF
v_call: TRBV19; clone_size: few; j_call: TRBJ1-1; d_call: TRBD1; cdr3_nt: TGTGCCAGTAGTATCGGACAGGGAAGCGCTGAAGCTTTCTTT; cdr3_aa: CASSIGQGSAEAFF
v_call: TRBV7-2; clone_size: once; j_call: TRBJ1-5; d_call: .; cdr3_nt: TGTGCCAGCAGCCCAAACCCGGGTACCATCAATCAGCCCCAGCATTTT; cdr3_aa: CASSPNPGTINQPQHF
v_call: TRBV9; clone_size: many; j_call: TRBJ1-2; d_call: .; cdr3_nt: TGTGCCAGCAGGGGGGTCGGGCCCTATGGCTACACCTTC; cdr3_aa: CASRGVGPYGYTF
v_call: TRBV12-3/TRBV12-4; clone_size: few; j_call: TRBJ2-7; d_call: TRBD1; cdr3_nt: TGTGCCAGCACCACGATCAGTACAGGGGGTTACTACGAGCAGTACTTC; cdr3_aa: CASTTISTGGYYEQYF
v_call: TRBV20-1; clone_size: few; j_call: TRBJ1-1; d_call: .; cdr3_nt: TGCAGTGCTAGAAACCTGACAGTATATAACACTGAAGCTTTCTTT; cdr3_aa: CSARNLTVYNTEAFF
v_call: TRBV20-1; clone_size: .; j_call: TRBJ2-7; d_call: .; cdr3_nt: TGCAGTACCCTGGGACTTTCCTACGAGCAGTACTTC; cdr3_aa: CSTLGLSYEQYF
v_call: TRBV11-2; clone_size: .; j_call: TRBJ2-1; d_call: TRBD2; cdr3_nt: TGTGCCAGCAGCCCTACTAGCGGGAGTTGGTATGAGCAGTTCTTC; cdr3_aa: CASSPTSGSWYEQFF